Listed below are T cell receptor beta chains from one sample, sequenced in a study of PD-L1 blockade in urothelial cancer. The repertoire was sequenced with immunoSEQ multiplex PCR; TCRdb's copy has only in-frame clones and lacks some. Of 100,000 to 150,000 clones listed, more than 70% are singletons. The sample here was PBMCs, taken around atezolizumab (anti-PD-L1) treatment. The receptor set was obtained from a man aged 50 or older with urothelial cancer. Both conserved end residues are part of each CDR3. D genes are given only for firm matches. The size of a clone is reported for some rows only, either as once, few or many, or as a class for expanded clones.

>TRBJ2-7|-|TRBD2|TRBV9
CASSFAGGPAEQYF
TGTGCCAGCAGCTTCGCGGGAGGGCCGGCCGAGCAGTACTTC
>TRBJ2-3|-|-|TRBV18
CASSSGYTDTQYF
TGTGCCAGCTCATCGGGGTACACAGATACGCAGTATTTT
>TRBJ2-5|-|TRBD1|TRBV27
CASSPRTGQETQYF
TGTGCCAGCAGTCCCAGGACAGGGCAAGAGACCCAGTACTTC
>TRBJ1-1|few|-|TRBV2
CASRRMVATEAFF
TGTGCCAGCAGGAGGATGGTGGCCACTGAAGCTTTCTTT
>TRBJ2-3|-|-|TRBV5-1
CASSLPDSTDTQYF
TGCGCCAGCAGCTTGCCGGACTCCACAGATACGCAGTATTTT
>TRBJ2-7|few|TRBD2|TRBV6-6
CASSRLAEDRPYF
TGTGCCAGCAGTCGACTAGCGGAGGACCGACCGTACTTC
>TRBJ2-2|-|-|TRBV6-6
CASSGASGGELFF
TGTGCCAGCTCTGGAGCATCGGGCGGGGAGCTGTTTTTT
>TRBJ2-7|-|TRBD2|TRBV6-5
CASSRTSGSYEQYF
TGTGCCAGCAGTCGCACTAGCGGATCCTACGAGCAGTACTTC
>TRBJ2-1|-|-|TRBV2
CASSEALAPDNEQFF
TGTGCCAGCAGTGAAGCGCTCGCGCCCGACAATGAGCAGTTCTTC
>TRBJ2-1|-|TRBD2|TRBV5-4
CASSRTSGSRNEQFF
TGTGCCAGCAGCCGTACTAGCGGGAGTAGGAATGAGCAGTTCTTC
>TRBJ1-4|-|TRBD1|TRBV5-1
CASSSGQGNEKLFF
TGCGCCAGCAGCTCTGGACAGGGTAATGAAAAACTGTTTTTT
>TRBJ2-3|once|TRBD2|TRBV6-1
CASRKGTSGRDTQYF
TGTGCCAGCAGGAAAGGGACTAGCGGGAGAGATACGCAGTATTTT
>TRBJ2-1|-|TRBD2|TRBV27
CASSLFAGVSYNEQFF
TGTGCCAGCAGTTTATTTGCGGGAGTATCCTACAATGAGCAGTTCTTC
>TRBJ2-7|-|-|TRBV28
CASSELAYSSYEQYF
TGTGCCAGCAGTGAGCTAGCTTATAGCTCCTACGAGCAGTACTTC
>TRBJ2-3|-|-|TRBV6-6
CASSYSEGPDTQYF
TGTGCCAGCAGTTACTCGGAGGGTCCAGATACGCAGTATTTT
>TRBJ1-5|-|-|TRBV30
CAWKRGDINQPQHF
TGTGCCTGGAAACGGGGGGACATCAATCAGCCCCAGCATTTT
>TRBJ2-5|-|TRBD2|TRBV4-1
CASSQDGTSGSQETQYF
TGCGCCAGCAGCCAAGACGGGACTAGCGGGTCCCAAGAGACCCAGTACTTC
>TRBJ2-3|-|-|TRBV18
CASSPSTDTQYF
TGTGCCAGCTCCCCGAGCACAGATACGCAGTATTTT
>TRBJ2-7|-|TRBD2|TRBV28
CASSIGGSGSYEQYF
TGTGCCAGCAGCATAGGGGGTAGCGGGAGTTACGAGCAGTACTTC
>TRBJ2-1|-|TRBD2|TRBV5-1
CASSLEAGGFNEQFF
TGCGCCAGCAGCTTGGAAGCGGGAGGGTTCAATGAGCAGTTCTTC
>TRBJ1-4|once|TRBD1|TRBV5-4
CASRATGTGHEKLFF
TGTGCCAGCAGGGCTACCGGGACAGGTCATGAAAAACTGTTTTTT
>TRBJ1-2|-|-|TRBV19
CASSIERVGYTF
TGTGCCAGTAGTATAGAGAGGGTCGGCTACACCTTC
>TRBJ2-5|-|-|TRBV11-2
CASSPGSIETQYF
TGTGCCAGCAGCCCCGGGTCTATAGAGACCCAGTACTTC
>TRBJ1-2|-|-|TRBV6-1
CASSESWHRAYGYTF
TGTGCCAGCAGTGAAAGTTGGCACAGGGCTTATGGCTACACCTTC
>TRBJ2-7|-|TRBD2|TRBV28
CASSSPLAGPSYEQYF
TGTGCCAGCAGTTCACCTCTAGCGGGACCTTCCTACGAGCAGTACTTC
>TRBJ2-1|-|TRBD2|TRBV7-9
CASSIPVLAGGFNEQFF
TGTGCCAGCAGCATCCCGGTTTTAGCGGGAGGATTCAATGAGCAGTTCTTC
>TRBJ1-5|once|TRBD1|TRBV30
CAWRGQGAGPQHF
TGTGCCTGGAGGGGACAGGGGGCTGGGCCCCAGCATTTT